Here is one T cell receptor beta chain with its context. Its antigen remains unknown. This sample was taken from a study of siplizumab effects on memory and regulatory T cells. Generated by immunoSEQ multiplex PCR, the TCRdb table keeps only in-frame clones and is missing some. The sample has 99,000 or so clones, nearly 95% seen once. The V gene end was trimmed by 5 bases and the J gene end by 5 bases; junction bases not matched to a gene: 12. Germline CDR1 is MDHEN and CDR2 is SYDVKM. CDR3 length: 16 amino acids. Findings and caveats of the study: Suppressive function of proliferating Tregs from siplizumab cultures was not confirmed. Naive T cells seemed more diverse than memory cells and seemed major alloresponse contributors. Roughly 80-97% of dividing CD4+ or CD8+ clones were without an attributable naive or memory phenotype.

The material sequenced was Tregs sorted from blood. This clonotype was sampled from a human donor in good health. V and J are TRBV28 and TRBJ1-2; 9 bases match TRBD1. In DNA form, the CDR3 reads TGTGCCAGCAGTGCAACTCGACAGGGGGTTTGGTATGGCTACACCTTC. Translation gives CASSATRQGVWYGYTF.